These 19 T cell receptor beta chains originate from one sample sequenced in a study of control samples from healthy donors and cancer patients. Here immunoSEQ multiplex PCR was the method, and the copy in TCRdb shows in-frame clones only, minus some. The sample shows roughly 88,000 clones, 90% to 95% of them seen only once. The sample taken for sequencing was blood. The receptors here all came from a man aged 45 to 65 in good health.

The rearrangement joins TRBV2 to TRBJ2-1; 14 bases fit TRBD2. Losses at the gene ends were 5 bases for V and 6 bases for J; bases not matched to a gene: 3. The CDR3 runs to 15 residues. Germline V gives CDR1 SNHLY, CDR2 FYNNEI. This CDR3 is CASSRLAGGGNEQFF. As DNA, the CDR3 is TGTGCCAGCAGTAGACTAGCGGGGGGGGGCAATGAGCAGTTCTTC.

The chain joins TRBV30 to TRBJ1-1; D gene uncertain. Germline V gene lookup returns CDR1 GTSNPN and CDR2 SVGIG (reference sequence). V lost 7 bases and J lost 0, with 18 bases in between. The CDR3 length is 15 residues. CDR3: CAFTGRTRMNTEAFF. The CDR3 DNA follows: TGTGCCTTCACCGGCCGTACAAGGATGAACACTGAAGCTTTCTTT.

The V call is TRBV27, the J call TRBJ1-4, with a tentative D call TRBD1 (6 bases). Per the germline V gene, CDR1 is MNHEY and CDR2 is SMNVEV (reference sequence). V was cut by 6 bases and J by 4 bases, with 12 bases left in between. The CDR3 is made up of 14 amino acids. CDR3 sequence reads: CASSLDRNNEKLFF. In DNA form, the CDR3 reads TGTGCCAGCAGCCTTGACAGGAATAATGAAAAACTGTTTTTT. Using reference TRBV27 and TRBJ1-4 for the parts outside the CDR3, the full variable domain is EAQVTQNPRYLITVTGKKLTVTCSQNMNHEYMSWYRQDPGLGLRQIYYSMNVEVTDKGDVPEGYKVSRKEKRNFPLILESPSPNQTSLYFCASSLDRNNEKLFFGSGTQLSVL.

The V gene is TRBV5-4, the J gene TRBJ1-1, with TRBD1 matching 8 bases. Losses at the gene ends were 2 bases for V and 5 bases for J; bases not matched to a gene: 8. This CDR3 has 15 residues. Per the germline V gene, CDR1 is SGHNT and CDR2 is YYREEE (reference sequence). The CDR3 here is CASSLRTGIGTEAFF. In DNA, the CDR3 is TGTGCCAGCAGCTTAAGGACAGGGATCGGTACTGAAGCTTTCTTT. Looking up the rest from reference TRBV5-4 and TRBJ1-1 gives the full variable domain: ETGVTQSPTHLIKTRGQQVTLRCSSQSGHNTVSWYQQALGQGPQFIFQYYREEENGRGNFPPRFSGLQFPNYSSELNVNALELDDSALYLCASSLRTGIGTEAFFGQGTRLTVV.

V is TRBV19 and J is TRBJ2-1, with 8 bases that match TRBD1. The CDR3 runs 15 residues. After removal of 3 bases from V and 6 bases from J, the junction contained 7 bases not matched to a gene. Looked up from germline, CDR1 is LNHDA and CDR2 is SQIVND (reference sequence). CDR3 region: CASSIKDRAVNEQFF. The DNA for the CDR3 is TGTGCCAGTAGTATTAAGGACAGGGCAGTCAATGAGCAGTTCTTC.

V is TRBV13 and J is TRBJ2-7, with TRBD1 as a possible D gene (7 bases). Trimming took off 5 bases at V and 7 bases at J, with 27 bases between the two ends. This CDR3 has 17 residues. Germline V gene sequence: CDR1 PRHDT, CDR2 FYEKMQ (reference sequence). CDR3 DNA sequence: TGTGCCAGCAGCCTCAAGAATCGGGCAGGGGGGAGTCCGGAGCAGTACTTC. Translated: CASSLKNRAGGSPEQYF.

This sequence joins TRBV27 and TRBJ1-2; D might be TRBD1 (5 bases). This CDR3 has 13 residues. Germline CDR1 and CDR2: MNHEY and SMNVEV (reference sequence). V gave up 5 bases and J gave up 4 bases, with 11 bases separating them. In nucleotides, the CDR3 is TGTGCCAGCAGTCCCCGGGGGGGCTATGGCTACACCTTC. Translated: CASSPRGGYGYTF.

This clone has more than one count but fewer than ten. This CDR3 reads CSVEAQGGQPQHF. The CDR3 bases are TGCAGCGTTGAAGCACAGGGAGGCCAGCCCCAGCATTTT. The gene calls are TRBV29-1 and TRBJ1-5; D perhaps matches TRBD1 (6 bases). Trimming shortened V by 1 base and J by 7 bases, and 11 bases separated the two germline ends. CDR1 and CDR2 (germline): SQVTM, ANQGSEA. The CDR3 length is 13 residues. Full variable domain (outside the CDR3, taken from reference TRBV29-1 and TRBJ1-5): SAVISQKPSRDICQRGTSLTIQCQVDSQVTMMFWYRQQPGQSLTLIATANQGSEATYESGFVIDKFPISRPNLTFSTLTVSNMSPEDSSIYLCSVEAQGGQPQHFGDGTRLSIL.

V gene TRBV7-2 combines with J gene TRBJ2-7; D possibly corresponds to TRBD2 (6 bases). Germline CDR1 reads SGHTA; CDR2 reads FQGNSA. The CDR3 totals 15 residues. Trimming took 4 bases from V and 4 from J, leaving 17 bases between them. In DNA form, the CDR3 reads TGTGCCAGCAGCTCCTCGTGGGGGGAGAGATACGAGCAGTACTTC. Its translation is CASSSSWGERYEQYF.

The chain employs TRBV2 and TRBJ1-1; no firm D call. The CDR3 extends over 12 amino acids. The germline CDR1 and CDR2 sequences are SNHLY and FYNNEI. V was trimmed by 5 bases and J by 3 bases, leaving 7 bases between them. The CDR3 DNA is TGTGCCAGCAGTTTAAAGTACACTGAAGCTTTCTTT. Protein sequence: CASSLKYTEAFF.

The chain couples TRBV11-2 to TRBJ1-2; the D gene is possibly TRBD1 (5 bases). In germline, CDR1 is SGHAT, CDR2 FQNNGV. Trimming cost V 5 bases and J 0 bases, with 10 bases left between them. This CDR3 is built from 14 residues. CDR3 residues: CASSPGISNYGYTF. For the CDR3, the DNA is TGTGCCAGCAGCCCAGGGATCTCTAACTATGGCTACACCTTC.

The rearrangement uses TRBV11-2 and TRBJ2-7; D unclear. The V gene lost 5 bases and the J gene lost 3 bases, with 23 bases spanning the gap. This CDR3 contains 17 residues. Germline CDR1 is SGHAT and CDR2 is FQNNGV. The CDR3 nucleotides read TGTGCCAGCAGCCCCCTCGGCACACTCAAGGAAGTCTACGAGCAGTACTTC. This sequence encodes CASSPLGTLKEVYEQYF. The entire variable domain, with the rest obtained from reference TRBV11-2 and TRBJ2-7, is as follows: EAGVAQSPRYKIIEKRQSVAFWCNPISGHATLYWYQQILGQGPKLLIQFQNNGVVDDSQLPKDRFSAERLKGVDSTLKIQPAKLEDSAVYLCASSPLGTLKEVYEQYFGPGTRLTVT.

CDR3: CASSFSAGPHYNEQFF. The CDR3 DNA reads TGTGCCAGCAGCTTCTCCGCGGGACCACACTACAATGAGCAGTTCTTC. The chain carries TRBV5-8 and TRBJ2-1, with a tentative D call TRBD2 (6 bases). Germline CDR1 SGHTS, CDR2 YDEGEE. Trimming cost V 2 bases and J 3 bases, with 15 bases left between them. The CDR3 is 16 residues long.

V is TRBV7-6 and J is TRBJ2-2, with D unresolved. V was trimmed by 1 base and J by 4 bases, leaving 4 bases between them. Per germline, CDR1 SGHVS and CDR2 FNYEAQ. CDR3 length: 13 residues. This chain's CDR3 is CASSLVSTGELFF. CDR3 in DNA: TGTGCCAGCAGCTTAGTTAGCACCGGGGAGCTGTTTTTT.

The chain employs TRBV27 and TRBJ1-6, with a tentative D call TRBD1 (5 bases). CDR3 length: 15 amino acids. The V end lost 5 bases, the J end lost 4 bases, and 12 bases lay between the germline ends. The germline CDR1 and CDR2 sequences are MNHEY and SMNVEV (reference sequence). CDR3 sequence reads: CASSLVGGYNSPLHF. The CDR3 region has the DNA TGTGCCAGCAGTCTGGTGGGGGGGTATAATTCACCCCTCCACTTT.

V usage is TRBV10-1 and J usage is TRBJ1-6; D gene unclear. The CDR3 loop spans 13 amino acids. Germline V lookup: CDR1 WNHNN, CDR2 SYGVQD (reference sequence). Between the trimmed V and J ends, which lost 2 bases and 9 bases, there was a span of 8 bases. The CDR3 coding sequence is TGCGCCAGCAGTGAGAATATGGGTTCACCCCTCCACTTT. Protein product: CASSENMGSPLHF.

The J gene is TRBJ2-7, the V gene TRBV9; possibly TRBD2 for D (5 bases). Trimming stripped 0 bases from V and 4 bases from J, with 8 bases between. The CDR3 has 13 amino acids. Germline CDR1 and CDR2: SGDLS and YYNGEE. The CDR3 DNA reads TGTGCCAGCAGCGTAGTGGGCGGGTACGAGCAGTACTTC. Protein: CASSVVGGYEQYF.

The V call is TRBV7-8, the J call TRBJ2-3, with 12 bases aligning to TRBD2. Losses at the gene ends were 5 bases for V and 4 bases for J; bases not matched to a gene: 28. The CDR3 contains 23 residues. Per the germline V gene, CDR1 is SGHVS and CDR2 is FQNEAQ. CDR3 sequence (DNA): TGTGCCAGCAGCCTTTTACTGACTAGCGGGGGTGGAGAAAGAAAATGGGAGGCAGATACGCAGTATTTT. Its translation: CASSLLLTSGGGERKWEADTQYF.

CDR3 in DNA: TGTGCCAGTAGGGAGGGCTACGCGCGGGAAAAACTGTTTTTT. Amino acids: CASREGYAREKLFF. J is TRBJ1-4 and V is TRBV19; no clear D. V lost 6 bases, J lost 8 bases, and 16 bases lay in between. Per the germline V gene, CDR1 is LNHDA and CDR2 is SQIVND (reference sequence). CDR3 length: 14 residues.